Below, 22 T cell receptor beta chains from the same sample are listed, as sequenced in a study of T-cell memory formation after mild COVID-19. From the 5' RACE reads, TCRdb called clonotypes with MiXCR, one entry per CDR3 protein. Here the sample spans 300,000 to 350,000 distinct CDR3 sequences, just under 20% being singletons. Sequencing was performed on PBMCs or a T cell subset sorted from them (not recorded which). The receptors here all came from a man aged 18 to 30 who had mild COVID-19 (a few samples of this study predate the infection). Cell type and time point are not known.

The chain combines TRBV6-2 or TRBV6-3 with TRBJ2-7; 8 nucleotides agree with TRBD1. CDR3 length equals 13 residues. Unmatched junction bases numbered 9, after V lost 8 bases and J lost 6 bases. Germline values: CDR1 MNHEY, CDR2 SVGEGT. The CDR3 coding sequence is TGTGCCAGCCGAGGACAGGGAGTCTCCGAGCAGTACTTC. It yields the protein CASRGQGVSEQYF.

Only a few counts were recorded for this clonotype. The V call is TRBV20-1, the J call TRBJ1-6; 8 bases agree with TRBD1. The CDR3 consists of 14 residues. The V gene end was trimmed by 3 bases and the J gene end by 10 bases; junction bases not matched to a gene: 8. Germline lookup yields CDR1 DFQATT and CDR2 SNEGSKA (reference sequence). CDR3 sequence: CSASPDREESPLHF. The DNA for the CDR3 is TGCAGTGCTAGCCCGGACAGGGAGGAATCACCCCTCCACTTT.

The chain links TRBV6-1 to TRBJ2-3; D uncertain. The CDR3 loop spans 13 amino acids. Germline V gives CDR1 MNHNS, CDR2 SASEGT. V was pared by 4 bases and J by 8 bases, with 13 bases between. Here the CDR3 DNA reads TGTGCCAGCAGTGGGTGGTCTCTCGGTACGCAGTATTTT. Its translation: CASSGWSLGTQYF.

The chain employs TRBV7-9 and TRBJ2-7; D remains ambiguous. V lost 2 bases and J lost 4, with 6 bases in between. The CDR3 spans 12 residues. CDR1 is SEHNR and CDR2 is FQNEAQ in the germline V gene (reference sequence). CDR3 nucleotides: TGTGCCAGCAGCTTATTAGGGTACGAGCAGTACGTC. Its translation: CASSLLGYEQYV.

V is TRBV5-1 and J is TRBJ2-1, with D perhaps TRBD2 (5 bases). Germline CDR1 reads SGHRS; CDR2 reads YFSETQ. V shed 4 bases and J shed 9 bases, with 11 bases lying between them. This CDR3 spans 12 amino acids. The CDR3 region has the DNA TGCGCCAGCAGCCCGGCGGCGGGTGAGCAGTTCTTC. It specifies CASSPAAGEQFF. Looking up the rest from reference TRBV5-1 and TRBJ2-1 gives the full variable domain: KAGVTQTPRYLIKTRGQQVTLSCSPISGHRSVSWYQQTPGQGLQFLFEYFSETQRNKGNFPGRFSGRQFSNSRSEMNVSTLELGDSALYLCASSPAAGEQFFGPGTRLTVL.

This clonotype was observed a few times. This chain connects TRBV12-3 or TRBV12-4 to TRBJ2-2; 7 nucleotides line up with TRBD2. Trimming took 8 bases from V and 6 from J; bases not matched to a gene: 3. The length of the CDR3 is 12 residues. For the CDR3, the DNA is TGTGCCAGCGATGGGGGGGCCGGGGAGCTGTTTTTT. Translation: CASDGGAGELFF.

This clonotype was seen a handful of times. This chain uses TRBV7-8 with TRBJ2-7; D unresolved. Germline loops: CDR1 SGHVS, CDR2 FQNEAQ. Trimming removed 4 bases from V and 2 bases from J, with 15 bases in between. The CDR3 runs to 15 residues. The CDR3, as DNA: TGTGCCAGCAGCTCCATTAATCAGGAGACCTACGAGCAGTACGTC. Encoded protein: CASSSINQETYEQYV.

This clonotype was seen more than once but under ten times. The rearrangement uses TRBV12-3 or TRBV12-4 and TRBJ2-2; TRBD1 agrees at 8 bases. The CDR3 contains 17 residues. With V trimmed by 6 bases and J by 6 bases, 15 bases remained unmatched. CDR3 residues: CASRPGPGGARPGELFF. CDR3 in DNA: TGTGCCAGCAGACCCGGACCAGGGGGCGCCCGACCCGGGGAGCTGTTTTTT.

This clonotype has a count of ten or more. V and J are TRBV7-6 and TRBJ2-1; tentative D call: TRBD2 (6 bases). CDR1 is SGHVS and CDR2 is FNYEAQ in the germline V gene. The CDR3 runs 16 residues. Trimming cost V 0 bases and J 2 bases, with 11 bases left between them. The CDR3 loop is CASSLAYGGAYNEQFF. CDR3 bases: TGTGCCAGCAGCTTAGCGTACGGGGGTGCCTACAATGAGCAGTTCTTC.

This clonotype has more than one count but fewer than ten. V usage is TRBV5-1 and J usage is TRBJ2-1, with 13 bases lining up with TRBD2. V shed 0 bases, J shed 4 bases, and the junction held 10 bases outside the gene matches. The CDR3 is made up of 19 amino acids. The germline gives CDR1 SGHRS, CDR2 YFSETQ. This CDR3 reads CASSLGTGLAGAPYNEQFF. The CDR3 coding sequence is TGCGCCAGCAGCTTGGGGACCGGACTAGCGGGGGCACCGTACAATGAGCAGTTCTTC.

V gene TRBV4-1 combines with J gene TRBJ2-5; D is unclear. Per the germline V gene, CDR1 is MGHRA and CDR2 is YSYEKL. Trimming removed 4 bases from V and 4 bases from J, with 10 bases in between. The CDR3 length is 13 residues. The CDR3 sequence is CASSPRVAETQYF. The DNA for the CDR3 is TGCGCCAGCAGCCCCCGAGTCGCAGAGACCCAGTACTTC.

The rearrangement joins TRBV6-6 to TRBJ2-7; D uncertain. The CDR3 is 13 residues long. Looked up from germline, CDR1 is MNHNY and CDR2 is SVGAGI (reference sequence). V lost 5 bases to trimming and J lost 3 bases, with 11 bases between them. The CDR3 region is CASSPIPVYEQYV. CDR3 bases: TGTGCCAGCAGTCCCATTCCGGTCTACGAGCAGTACGTC.

J is TRBJ2-5 and V is TRBV29-1; D is unclear. The V end was cut by 4 bases, the J end by 0 bases, with 6 bases between. Germline CDR1 SQVTM, CDR2 ANQGSEA. The CDR3 length is 12 residues. This CDR3 reads CSVADYQETQYF. CDR3 DNA sequence: TGCAGCGTTGCGGATTACCAAGAGACCCAGTACTTC.

DNA of the CDR3: TGTGCCAGCAGTGAACAACCTGTTCGAGGCTACACCTTC. Amino acid sequence: CASSEQPVRGYTF. The V call is TRBV6-1, the J call TRBJ1-2; D is unclear. CDR1 is MNHNS and CDR2 is SASEGT in the germline V gene. Trimming removed 2 bases at V and 8 bases at J, with 12 bases between. This CDR3 comprises 13 residues.

This clonotype appeared many times. The rearrangement uses TRBV4-3 and TRBJ1-5, with a tentative D call TRBD1 (5 bases). There are 13 residues in the CDR3. The germline gives CDR1 LGHNA, CDR2 YSLEER. The V end was cut by 2 bases, the J end by 10 bases, with 12 bases between. CDR3 nucleotide sequence: TGCGCCAGCAGCCAATTGCAGGGTAAACCCCAGCATTTT. This codes for CASSQLQGKPQHF.

V gene TRBV3-1 combines with J gene TRBJ2-5, with 8 bases lining up with TRBD2. This CDR3 has 20 amino acids. Germline lookup yields CDR1 LGHDT and CDR2 YNNKEL (reference sequence). V lost 1 base and J lost 0; bases outside the gene matches: 16. The CDR3, as DNA: TGTGCCAGCAGCCAAGTCAAGCGGGGGACCACATTTAGGTACCAAGAGACCCAGTACTTC. It specifies CASSQVKRGTTFRYQETQYF.

This chain uses TRBV6-2 or TRBV6-3 with TRBJ2-3; no clear D gene. CDR1 is MNHEY, CDR2 SVGEGT, per germline. There are 14 residues in the CDR3. The V gene lost 7 bases and the J gene lost 8 bases, with 19 bases spanning the gap. CDR3 coding DNA: TGTGCCAGCACCGAATCCTATGCGACGGGTACGCAGTATTTT. Its protein product is CASTESYATGTQYF.

This rearrangement joins TRBV14 to TRBJ2-2, with D unresolved. This CDR3 region has 16 residues. V lost 0 bases to trimming and J lost 6 bases, with 14 bases between them. Germline CDR1 reads SGHDN; CDR2 reads FVKESK. This CDR3 is CASSQDRIGWAGELFF. DNA of the CDR3: TGTGCCAGCAGCCAAGATCGTATTGGGTGGGCCGGGGAGCTGTTTTTT.

The chain uses TRBV7-3 and TRBJ2-3; TRBD2 aligns across 11 bases. The CDR3 loop spans 16 amino acids. Per germline, CDR1 SGHTA and CDR2 FQGTGA. The V and J ends lost 5 bases and 1 base, in that order; junction bases with no gene match: 5. Here the CDR3 reads CASSPQTSGGTDTQYF. In nucleotides, the CDR3 is TGTGCCAGCAGCCCTCAGACTAGCGGGGGCACAGATACGCAGTATTTT. The variable domain in full, completed from reference TRBV7-3 and TRBJ2-3, reads GAGVSQTPSNKVTEKGKYVELRCDPISGHTALYWYRQSLGQGPEFLIYFQGTGAADDSGLPNDRFFAVRPEGSVSTLKIQRTERGDSAVYLCASSPQTSGGTDTQYFGPGTRLTVL.

The chain combines TRBV7-6 with TRBJ2-7, with 10 bases identical to TRBD2. The CDR3 is 17 amino acids. V lost 3 bases to trimming and J lost 1 base; unmatched junction nucleotides: 9. Looked up from germline, CDR1 is SGHVS and CDR2 is FNYEAQ. For the CDR3, the DNA is TGTGCCAGCAGCTTCTCCCTAGCGGGGGCCGATTCCTACGAGCAGTACTTC. Its protein is CASSFSLAGADSYEQYF.

This clonotype was counted between two and nine times. The J gene is TRBJ2-7, the V gene TRBV2; 7 nucleotides line up with TRBD2. J lost 3 bases, V lost 8 bases, and 1 base had no gene match. The V gene's germline CDR1 is SNHLY and CDR2 FYNNEI. This CDR3 is built from 11 residues. CDR3 nucleotide sequence: TGTGCCAGCTGGGACTACTACGAGCAGTACTTC. Translation: CASWDYYEQYF. Full variable domain (missing parts from reference TRBV2 and TRBJ2-7): EPEVTQTPSHQVTQMGQEVILRCVPISNHLYFYWYRQILGQKVEFLVSFYNNEISEKSEIFDDQFSVERPDGSNFTLKIRSTKLEDSAMYFCASWDYYEQYFGPGTRLTVT.

This clonotype was detected a few times. The chain employs TRBV11-2 and TRBJ1-5; D is undetermined. Trimming shortened V by 0 bases and J by 7 bases, and 7 bases separated the two germline ends. Germline V lookup: CDR1 SGHAT, CDR2 FQNNGV. The CDR3 is 13 residues long. The CDR3 protein is CASSLDLRQPQHF. The CDR3 DNA reads as TGTGCCAGCAGCTTAGATCTCCGGCAGCCCCAGCATTTT.